These 32 T cell receptor beta chains came from one sample sequenced in a study of blood T cell repertoires in COVID-19. Sequenced by immunoSEQ multiplex PCR; TCRdb stores in-frame clones only, minus some. The sample has some 180,000 clones, approximately 85% seen once. The specimen sequenced was peripheral blood. Receptors were obtained from a woman aged 55-69 years with acute or convalescent COVID-19.

The chain couples TRBV4-2 to TRBJ2-7; 7 positions match TRBD1. Germline assignment: CDR1 LGHNA and CDR2 YNFKEQ. Trimming at V came to 1 base and at J to 6 bases, leaving 9 bases not matched to a gene. This CDR3 has 15 residues. CDR3 loop: CASSQGTGDLGEQYF. The CDR3 coding sequence is TGTGCCAGCAGCCAAGGTACAGGGGATCTGGGCGAGCAGTACTTC.

The rearrangement links TRBV6-5 to TRBJ2-7, with 14 bases lining up with TRBD2. The CDR3 is 15 amino acids. Germline V CDR1 and CDR2: MNHEY, SVGAGI. V was pared by 6 bases and J by 3 bases, with 4 bases of the junction left unmatched. Written as DNA, the CDR3 is TGTGCCAGCAGGGAGGGACTAGCGGGAGTCTACGAGCAGTACTTC. It codes for CASREGLAGVYEQYF.

The rearrangement joins TRBV18 to TRBJ2-1; 8 bases map to TRBD2. In germline, CDR1 is KGHSH, CDR2 LQKENI. This CDR3 is built from 17 residues. Trimming removed 3 bases from V and 7 bases from J; junction bases left unmatched: 14. CDR3 sequence (DNA): TGTGCCAGCTCACCGATCGCGGGAGGCCTCGCGGGTAATGAGCAGTTCTTC. It translates to CASSPIAGGLAGNEQFF. Combining the CDR3 with reference TRBV18 and TRBJ2-1 gives the whole variable domain NAGVMQNPRHLVRRRGQEARLRCSPMKGHSHVYWYRQLPEEGLKFMVYLQKENIIDESGMPKERFSAEFPKEGPSILRIQQVVRGDSAAYFCASSPIAGGLAGNEQFFGPGTRLTVL.

The V and J genes are TRBV3-1 (or the pseudogene TRBV3-2) and TRBJ2-3; D unclear. V was pared by 1 base and J by 1 base, with 9 bases between. Germline-derived CDR1 and CDR2 are LGHDT and YNNKEL (reference sequence). This CDR3 has 15 residues. CDR3 bases: TGTGCCAGCAGCCAAGCTCACCTACGCACAGATACGCAGTATTTT. The encoded protein is CASSQAHLRTDTQYF.

The table lists this clone with a few counts. The chain is built from TRBV9 and TRBJ1-4; tentatively, D is TRBD1 (5 bases). Germline assignment: CDR1 SGDLS and CDR2 YYNGEE. The CDR3 totals 14 residues. Trimming removed 0 bases at V and 6 bases at J, with 9 bases between. The CDR3 nucleotides are TGTGCCAGCAGCGTAGGGGGCGGGGATGAAAAACTGTTTTTT. This encodes CASSVGGGDEKLFF. Drawing the rest from reference TRBV9 and TRBJ1-4, the complete variable domain is DSGVTQTPKHLITATGQRVTLRCSPRSGDLSVYWYQQSLDQGLQFLIQYYNGEERAKGNILERFSAQQFPDLHSELNLSSLELGDSALYFCASSVGGGDEKLFFGSGTQLSVL.

This clone was recorded once. The V gene is TRBV11-2, the J gene TRBJ1-2; D is unresolved. Looked up from germline, CDR1 is SGHAT and CDR2 is FQNNGV. This CDR3 is 12 amino acids long. Trimming shortened V by 6 bases and J by 5 bases, and 10 bases separated the two germline ends. CDR3 protein: CASRDGGYGYTF. In nucleotides, the CDR3 is TGTGCCAGCAGGGACGGAGGGTATGGCTACACCTTC.

This sequence joins TRBV29-1 and TRBJ1-2; no reliable D call. Deletions cut 4 bases from V and 4 bases from J, with 19 bases between. Germline values: CDR1 SQVTM, CDR2 ANQGSEA. The CDR3 is made up of 15 amino acids. CDR3 in amino acids: CSVVASVAASYGYTF. For the CDR3, the DNA is TGCAGCGTTGTCGCATCGGTGGCAGCGTCCTATGGCTACACCTTC.

This rearrangement joins TRBV4-1 to TRBJ1-1; maybe TRBD1 (6 bases). The CDR3 is made up of 18 amino acids. The germline gives CDR1 MGHRA, CDR2 YSYEKL. Trimming shortened V by 3 bases and J by 4 bases, and 24 bases separated the two germline ends. For the CDR3, the DNA is TGCGCCAGCAGCCAGGGACAAGGAGTGTTGGGGATGATCACTGAAGCTTTCTTT. It encodes CASSQGQGVLGMITEAFF.

The chain uses TRBV27 and TRBJ1-1, with D uncertain. The germline CDR1 and CDR2 sequences are MNHEY and SMNVEV (reference sequence). V was shortened by 8 bases and J by 4 bases, with 17 bases between the two germline ends. The CDR3 extends over 14 amino acids. CDR3 sequence reads: CASATGEGVTEAFF. The CDR3 DNA is TGTGCCAGCGCAACTGGGGAGGGAGTCACTGAAGCTTTCTTT.

A single count supports this clone. The chain uses TRBV18 and TRBJ2-7; tentative D call: TRBD2 (6 bases). Per germline, CDR1 KGHSH and CDR2 LQKENI. Trimming stripped 6 bases from V and 2 bases from J, with 20 bases between. This CDR3 contains 16 residues. The CDR3 DNA reads TGTGCCAGCTCCTCCTCATTCGGGAGACGCCCCTACGAGCAGTACTTC. This translates into CASSSSFGRRPYEQYF. The full variable domain, rest sourced from reference TRBV18 and TRBJ2-7, is NAGVMQNPRHLVRRRGQEARLRCSPMKGHSHVYWYRQLPEEGLKFMVYLQKENIIDESGMPKERFSAEFPKEGPSILRIQQVVRGDSAAYFCASSSSFGRRPYEQYFGPGTRLTVT.

This chain connects TRBV6-6 to TRBJ2-1; 11 positions match TRBD2. V lost 7 bases and J lost 9; bases outside the gene matches: 11. From germline, CDR1 is MNHNY and CDR2 SVGAGI (reference sequence). The CDR3 extends over 15 amino acids. This chain's CDR3 is CASNQVVAGGGEQFF. The CDR3, as DNA: TGTGCCAGCAACCAGGTAGTAGCGGGAGGGGGTGAGCAGTTCTTC.

The table lists this clone with a few counts. This chain joins TRBV7-8 and TRBJ2-3; D is undetermined. Germline V lookup: CDR1 SGHVS, CDR2 FQNEAQ. The V gene lost 1 base and the J gene lost 1 base, with 9 bases spanning the gap. This CDR3 spans 15 amino acids. CDR3 coding DNA: TGTGCCAGCAGCTTAGGTCCCGGTCGCACAGATACGCAGTATTTT. It translates to CASSLGPGRTDTQYF.

This chain joins TRBV19 and TRBJ2-1; TRBD2 matches at 14 bases. Germline CDR1 and CDR2: LNHDA and SQIVND (reference sequence). V shed 6 bases and J 2 bases; nucleotides not matched to a gene: 12. The CDR3 runs 19 residues. The CDR3 sequence is CASRRAGTSGRVPYNEQFF. In DNA form, the CDR3 reads TGTGCCAGTAGAAGAGCCGGGACTAGCGGGAGAGTACCCTACAATGAGCAGTTCTTC.

The chain recombines TRBV9 with TRBJ2-1; TRBD2 agrees at 7 bases. V shed 0 bases, J shed 4 bases, and the junction held 10 bases outside the gene matches. Germline CDR1 SGDLS, CDR2 YYNGEE. The CDR3 is 17 residues long. In DNA, the CDR3 is TGTGCCAGCAGCGTAGGGGTTGGGGGAGGGGCTTACAATGAGCAGTTCTTC. Translation gives CASSVGVGGGAYNEQFF.

The V gene is TRBV5-1, the J gene TRBJ2-1, with D unresolved. The germline CDR1 and CDR2 sequences are SGHRS and YFSETQ. The CDR3 sequence is 11 residues long. Between the trimmed V and J ends, which lost 6 bases and 7 bases, there was a span of 8 bases. The CDR3 DNA sequence: TGCGCCAGCACGAGGAAGAATGAGCAGTTCTTC. It yields the protein CASTRKNEQFF.

The chain links TRBV20-1 to TRBJ2-1, with TRBD2 matching over 10 bases. Germline CDR1 and CDR2: DFQATT and SNEGSKA (reference sequence). With 3 bases clipped from V and 7 bases from J, the junction kept 12 bases outside the gene matches. The CDR3 loop spans 16 amino acids. The CDR3 DNA reads TGCAGTGCTAGTTATAGCGGGAGGTCGGTAGGTAATGAGCAGTTCTTC. Protein product: CSASYSGRSVGNEQFF.

In its sample, this clone was seen a few times. This chain links TRBV19 with TRBJ1-2; D is undetermined. V shed 5 bases and J shed 8 bases, with 18 bases lying between them. Germline V gives CDR1 LNHDA, CDR2 SQIVND (reference sequence). This CDR3 is built from 14 residues. CDR3 sequence: CASSSLLAGYGYTF. CDR3 coding DNA: TGTGCCAGTAGTTCCCTGCTGGCGGGGTACGGCTACACCTTC.

The V and J genes are TRBV10-1 and TRBJ2-5; TRBD2 matches 13 bases. Trimming removed 8 bases from V and 5 bases from J; junction bases left unmatched: 11. CDR1 is WNHNN, CDR2 SYGVQD, per germline (reference sequence). CDR3 size: 16 residues. This CDR3 is CASAPGLAGMRETQYF. The CDR3 nucleotides read TGCGCCAGCGCTCCGGGACTAGCGGGAATGAGGGAGACCCAGTACTTC.

The chain has TRBV11-2 and TRBJ2-1; unclear D gene. Between the trimmed V and J ends, which lost 1 base and 6 bases, there was a span of 7 bases. CDR1 is SGHAT, CDR2 FQNNGV, per germline. This CDR3 has 13 amino acids. The CDR3 loop reads CASSLASPNEQFF. The CDR3 nucleotides read TGTGCCAGCAGCTTAGCGAGTCCCAATGAGCAGTTCTTC.

The CDR3 nucleotides read TGTGCCAGCAGCCAAGGGAGGACAGTCAATTCACCCCTCCACTTT. Protein product: CASSQGRTVNSPLHF. The chain has TRBV4-2 and TRBJ1-6, with D perhaps matching TRBD1 (6 bases). The CDR3 loop spans 15 amino acids. From germline, CDR1 is LGHNA and CDR2 YNFKEQ. Trimming took 1 base from V and 7 from J, leaving 11 bases between them.

The chain employs TRBV5-8 and TRBJ2-4, with 10 positions matching TRBD1. Looked up from germline, CDR1 is SGHTS and CDR2 is YDEGEE. V lost 4 bases, J lost 8 bases, and 6 bases stayed unmatched. The CDR3 length is 14 residues. DNA for the CDR3: TGTGCCAGCAGCCTCGGACAGGGGGATGACATTCAGTACTTC. Encoded protein: CASSLGQGDDIQYF.

This chain joins TRBV7-8 and TRBJ2-3; 8 bases match TRBD2. With V trimmed by 5 bases and J by 3 bases, 4 bases remained unmatched. Germline V gene lookup returns CDR1 SGHVS and CDR2 FQNEAQ. There are 14 residues in the CDR3. CDR3 sequence: CASSPGLVTDTQYF. The CDR3 DNA reads as TGTGCCAGCAGCCCGGGACTAGTAACAGATACGCAGTATTTT.

CDR3 DNA: TGTGCCAGCAGCAGACAGGGTAGGAATGAAGAGACCCAGTACTTC. Amino acid sequence: CASSRQGRNEETQYF. V is TRBV9 and J is TRBJ2-5; 7 bases align to TRBD1. CDR1 and CDR2 from the germline V gene are SGDLS and YYNGEE. The CDR3 is 15 residues long. Germline trimming cut 4 bases from V and 3 bases from J; bases unmatched to any gene: 9.

The rearrangement joins TRBV25-1 to TRBJ2-2, with 7 bases fitting TRBD1. This CDR3 has 15 residues. Unmatched junction bases numbered 5, after V lost 4 bases and J lost 3 bases. Germline V lookup: CDR1 MGHDK, CDR2 SYGVNS. DNA of the CDR3: TGTGCCAGCAGTGGGGCGACAGGGTACACCGGGGAGCTGTTTTTT. Residues: CASSGATGYTGELFF.

This clone was found once. The chain recombines TRBV28 with TRBJ1-4; 11 bases fit TRBD1. The CDR3 runs to 16 residues. V gave up 3 bases and J gave up 8 bases; unmatched junction bases: 8. Per the germline V gene, CDR1 is MDHEN and CDR2 is SYDVKM. The CDR3 sequence is CASSLRTGGGGEKLFF. As DNA, the CDR3 is TGTGCCAGCAGTTTGCGGACAGGGGGCGGAGGGGAAAAACTGTTTTTT.

The V gene is TRBV5-6, the J gene TRBJ1-5; 9 positions match TRBD1. V trimming: 1 base; J trimming: 2 bases; junction bases outside the gene matches: 10. This CDR3 region has 18 residues. CDR1 is SGHDT, CDR2 YYEEEE, per germline. The CDR3 loop is CASSLSPRGQGGNQPQHF. CDR3 DNA: TGTGCCAGCAGCTTGTCCCCTCGGGGACAGGGTGGCAATCAGCCCCAGCATTTT. Together with reference TRBV5-6 and TRBJ1-5, the CDR3 gives the full variable domain: DAGVTQSPTHLIKTRGQQVTLRCSPKSGHDTVSWYQQALGQGPQFIFQYYEEEERQRGNFPDRFSGHQFPNYSSELNVNALLLGDSALYLCASSLSPRGQGGNQPQHFGDGTRLSIL.

The CDR3 nucleotides read TGTGCCAGCAGCGCTTTACTAGCGGGAGGGCCAGATACGCAGTATTTT. This gives the protein CASSALLAGGPDTQYF. The genes are TRBV9 and TRBJ2-3; TRBD2 matches 13 bases. The junction had 5 bases not matched to a gene; V was cut back by 3 bases and J by 4 bases. The CDR3 runs 16 residues. Germline V gene data show CDR1 as SGDLS and CDR2 as YYNGEE.

V usage is TRBV27 and J usage is TRBJ1-1; D might be TRBD1 (5 bases). Trimming removed 5 bases at V and 1 base at J, with 14 bases between. The CDR3 has 15 amino acids. Germline assignment: CDR1 MNHEY and CDR2 SMNVEV (reference sequence). CDR3 sequence reads: CASSPRVTGNTEAFF. The CDR3 DNA reads TGTGCCAGCAGTCCCAGGGTAACGGGGAACACTGAAGCTTTCTTT.

The J gene is TRBJ1-4, the V gene TRBV5-4; 8 nucleotides match TRBD1. The CDR3 length is 14 residues. J was trimmed by 4 bases and V by 5 bases; bases with no gene match: 4. Germline V gene lookup returns CDR1 SGHNT and CDR2 YYREEE (reference sequence). The DNA of the CDR3 is TGTGCCAGCAGTTCGGGACAGGTTAATGAAAAACTGTTTTTT. It translates to CASSSGQVNEKLFF. Full variable domain (rest looked up from reference TRBV5-4 and TRBJ1-4): ETGVTQSPTHLIKTRGQQVTLRCSSQSGHNTVSWYQQALGQGPQFIFQYYREEENGRGNFPPRFSGLQFPNYSSELNVNALELDDSALYLCASSSGQVNEKLFFGSGTQLSVL.

The rearrangement links TRBV28 to TRBJ1-2; possibly TRBD1 for D (5 bases). CDR1 and CDR2 from the germline V gene are MDHEN and SYDVKM. The CDR3 totals 17 residues. The CDR3, as DNA: TGTGCTACTTCCGAGAGGGGAGGGCTGGGAGCTAACTATGGCTACACCTTC. Protein sequence: CATSERGGLGANYGYTF.

V usage is TRBV14 and J usage is TRBJ2-1; 10 bases agree with TRBD2. The CDR3 is 15 amino acids. From germline, CDR1 is SGHDN and CDR2 FVKESK. V shed 0 bases and J 7 bases; nucleotides not matched to a gene: 3. The CDR3 here is CASSQDGLADNEQFF. Here the CDR3 DNA reads TGTGCCAGCAGCCAAGATGGACTAGCGGATAATGAGCAGTTCTTC.

This clone showed up just once. V gene TRBV6-2 or TRBV6-3 combines with J gene TRBJ2-2, with TRBD2 matching over 7 bases. The length of the CDR3 is 12 residues. V lost 5 bases and J lost 6; bases outside the gene matches: 0. Germline CDR1 is MNHEY and CDR2 is SVGEGT. CDR3 DNA: TGTGCCAGCAGTGGGGGGGCCGGGGAGCTGTTTTTT. Residues: CASSGGAGELFF.